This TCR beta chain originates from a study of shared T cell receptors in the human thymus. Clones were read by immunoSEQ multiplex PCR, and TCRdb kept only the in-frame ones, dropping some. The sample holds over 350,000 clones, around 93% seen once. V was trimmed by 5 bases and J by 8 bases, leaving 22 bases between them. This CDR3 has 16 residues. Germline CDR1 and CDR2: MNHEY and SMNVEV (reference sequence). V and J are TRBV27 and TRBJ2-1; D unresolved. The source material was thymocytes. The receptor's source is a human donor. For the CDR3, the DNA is TGTGCCAGCAGTAATGATAAGGCTCGTGGGGATCATGAGCAGTTCTTC. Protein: CASSNDKARGDHEQFF.